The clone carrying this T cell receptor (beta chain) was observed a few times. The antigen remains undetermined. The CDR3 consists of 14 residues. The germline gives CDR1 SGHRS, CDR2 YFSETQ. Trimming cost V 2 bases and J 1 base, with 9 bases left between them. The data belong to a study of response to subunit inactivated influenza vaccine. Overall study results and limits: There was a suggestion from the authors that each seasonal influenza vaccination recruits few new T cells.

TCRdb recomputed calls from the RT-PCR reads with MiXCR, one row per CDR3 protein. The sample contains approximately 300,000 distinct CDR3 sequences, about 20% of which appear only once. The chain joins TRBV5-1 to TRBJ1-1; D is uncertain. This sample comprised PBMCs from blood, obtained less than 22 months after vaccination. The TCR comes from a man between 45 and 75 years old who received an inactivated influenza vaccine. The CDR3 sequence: CASSFRGENTEAFF. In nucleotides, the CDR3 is TGCGCCAGCAGCTTCCGCGGAGAGAACACTGAAGCTTTCTTT.